The 29 T cell receptor beta chains in this list originate from one sample, sequenced in a study of T cells in Graves' hyperthyroidism and ophthalmopathy. Amplified regions were TCR beta CDR3 sequences from RNA transcripts. An initial round of RT-PCR targeting the TCR CDR3 relied on the HTBI primer set. TCRdb re-called the multiplex PCR reads through MiXCR, storing one row per CDR3 protein. Of approximately 640,000 distinct CDR3 sequences listed, around 16% are singletons. The sample comprised blood. These receptor sequences come from a woman aged 25 to 45 with Graves' hyperthyroidism.

This clonotype was observed many times. J is TRBJ2-1 and V is TRBV20-1; D might be TRBD1 or TRBD2, each matching 6 bases. The CDR3 is 16 amino acids. The germline V gene has CDR1 DFQATT and CDR2 SNEGSKA (reference sequence). Deletions cut 4 bases from V and 1 base from J, with 17 bases between. The CDR3 is CSATQKGGWSYNEQFF. The CDR3 DNA reads TGCAGTGCTACCCAGAAGGGGGGCTGGTCCTACAATGAGCAGTTCTTC.

This clonotype turned up a few times. This chain connects TRBV20-1 to TRBJ1-2; D ambiguous. Between the trimmed V and J ends, which lost 0 bases and 6 bases, there was a span of 17 bases. This CDR3 has 15 amino acids. Germline CDR1 DFQATT, CDR2 SNEGSKA (reference sequence). CDR3 amino acids: CSARDDWEISHGYTF. The CDR3 DNA reads as TGCAGTGCTAGAGATGATTGGGAAATCTCCCATGGCTACACCTTC.

This clonotype was picked up many times. The gene calls are TRBV7-9 and TRBJ2-5, with D perhaps matching TRBD1 (5 bases). CDR1 SEHNR and CDR2 FQNEAQ come from the germline V gene (reference sequence). Trimming cost V 2 bases and J 3 bases, with 10 bases left between them. This CDR3 spans 14 amino acids. CDR3 in DNA: TGTGCCAGCAGCTTAACAGGACGGGAAGAGACCCAGTACTTC. As protein: CASSLTGREETQYF.

In its sample, this clonotype was seen many times. The chain is built from TRBV13 and TRBJ2-1; 13 bases agree with TRBD2. Per germline, CDR1 PRHDT and CDR2 FYEKMQ (reference sequence). The CDR3 contains 16 residues. V shed 5 bases, J shed 6 bases, and the junction held 7 bases outside the gene matches. CDR3 in DNA: TGTGCCAGCAGCCCCCCCACTAGCGGGAGGGGCAATGAGCAGTTCTTC. Encoded protein: CASSPPTSGRGNEQFF.

This clonotype was seen repeatedly, ten times or more. This sequence joins TRBV29-1 and TRBJ1-1, with TRBD1 matching over 7 bases. J gave up 1 base and V 7 bases, and 15 bases lay outside the gene matches. The germline V gene encodes CDR1 SQVTM and CDR2 ANQGSEA. The CDR3 runs 16 residues. In DNA, the CDR3 is TGCAGCGACATCCCGCAGAGACAGGGAGAGAACACTGAAGCTTTCTTT. It yields the protein CSDIPQRQGENTEAFF.

There are a few counts of this clonotype. V gene TRBV3-1 combines with J gene TRBJ2-1, with 11 bases that match TRBD2. This CDR3 contains 16 residues. Per germline, CDR1 LGHDT and CDR2 YNNKEL (reference sequence). After removal of 0 bases from V and 9 bases from J, the junction contained 7 bases not matched to a gene. The CDR3 here is CASSQDGLAGWGEQFF. The CDR3 DNA sequence: TGTGCCAGCAGCCAAGATGGACTAGCGGGCTGGGGTGAGCAGTTCTTC.

Concerning this clonotype: At one boundary the junction diverges from the germline segment, which might be a read error. The genes are TRBV4-3 and TRBJ2-5, with a possible D match to TRBD1 (6 bases). CDR3 length equals 15 residues. Germline V lookup: CDR1 LGHNA, CDR2 YSLEER. The DNA of the CDR3 is TGCGCCAGCGGCCAAGATCTGGGGGCCGGGGAGACCCAGTACTTC. The encoded protein is CASGQDLGAGETQYF.

This clonotype was observed many times. This chain uses TRBV20-1 with TRBJ2-7; D is unresolved. V lost 5 bases and J lost 0, with 17 bases in between. The CDR3 is 15 amino acids. The germline CDR1 and CDR2 sequences are DFQATT and SNEGSKA (reference sequence). The CDR3 DNA is TGCAGTGCTCGTCCACTGATACCAGCCTCCTACGAGCAGTACTTC. Translated: CSARPLIPASYEQYF.

The gene calls are TRBV2 and TRBJ2-4, with 8 bases lining up with TRBD2. The CDR3 loop spans 15 amino acids. Per the germline V gene, CDR1 is SNHLY and CDR2 is FYNNEI. Germline trimming cut 3 bases from V and 6 bases from J; bases unmatched to any gene: 7. CDR3 loop: CASSDRREAGNIQYF. The CDR3, as DNA: TGTGCCAGCAGTGATAGGCGGGAGGCCGGAAACATTCAGTACTTC. The full variable domain, in which reference TRBV2 and TRBJ2-4 provide the parts outside the CDR3, is EPEVTQTPSHQVTQMGQEVILRCVPISNHLYFYWYRQILGQKVEFLVSFYNNEISEKSEIFDDQFSVERPDGSNFTLKIRSTKLEDSAMYFCASSDRREAGNIQYFGAGTRLSVL.

The J gene is TRBJ1-2, the V gene TRBV3-1; D gene uncertain. CDR1 and CDR2 (germline): LGHDT, YNNKEL (reference sequence). The CDR3 sequence is 12 residues long. Trimming took 7 bases from V and 8 from J, leaving 14 bases between them. CDR3 sequence (DNA): TGTGCCAGCACCACAACACGTCCGGGCTACACCTTC. Protein: CASTTTRPGYTF. Based on the CDR3 plus reference TRBV3-1 and TRBJ1-2, the full variable domain is DTAVSQTPKYLVTQMGNDKSIKCEQNLGHDTMYWYKQDSKKFLKIMFSYNNKELIINETVPNRFSPKSPDKAHLNLHINSLELGDSAVYFCASTTTRPGYTFGSGTRLTVV.

This clonotype has ten or more counts. V gene TRBV20-1 combines with J gene TRBJ2-7; D is uncertain. Between the trimmed V and J ends, which lost 3 bases and 3 bases, there was a span of 15 bases. Germline loops: CDR1 DFQATT, CDR2 SNEGSKA (reference sequence). The CDR3 contains 14 residues. DNA of the CDR3: TGCAGTGCTAGCGCTGAGGCCTTAAGCTACGAGCAGTACTTC. Amino acids: CSASAEALSYEQYF.

V gene TRBV9 combines with J gene TRBJ1-1; 7 nucleotides align to TRBD1. Trimming at V came to 3 bases and at J to 11 bases, leaving 7 bases not matched to a gene. Germline V gene lookup returns CDR1 SGDLS and CDR2 YYNGEE. The CDR3 sequence is 12 residues long. In nucleotides, the CDR3 is TGTGCCAGCAGCGGACCGACAGGGCTGGCTTTCTTT. It translates to CASSGPTGLAFF.

This clonotype was detected only once. V gene TRBV12-3 or TRBV12-4 combines with J gene TRBJ2-1, with 8 bases identical to TRBD1. The CDR3 contains 12 residues. V lost 4 bases and J lost 15; bases outside the gene matches: 8. The CDR3: CASSSLGQGLFF. In nucleotides, the CDR3 is TGTGCCAGCAGTTCCCTCGGACAGGGCCTGTTCTTC.

This clonotype was seen more than once but under ten times. The chain couples TRBV10-3 to TRBJ2-7; 10 bases match TRBD1. This CDR3 has 13 amino acids. Germline loops: CDR1 ENHRY, CDR2 SYGVKD. V shed 7 bases, J shed 1 base, and the junction held 1 base outside the gene matches. CDR3 coding DNA: TGTGCCATCAAGGGACAGGGGTCCTACGAGCAGTACTTC. It yields the protein CAIKGQGSYEQYF.

In its sample, this clonotype was seen many times. The chain joins TRBV28 to TRBJ2-7; TRBD1 agrees at 8 bases. CDR3 length: 13 amino acids. V lost 8 bases and J lost 3; bases outside the gene matches: 6. Germline CDR1 reads MDHEN; CDR2 reads SYDVKM. In DNA, the CDR3 is TGTGCCAGCGGATCCGACAGGGGCTACGAGCAGTACTTC. The encoded protein is CASGSDRGYEQYF.

This chain uses TRBV9 with TRBJ2-2; no firm D call. The CDR3 spans 15 residues. Trimming took 1 base from V and 1 from J, leaving 8 bases between them. Germline V gene data show CDR1 as SGDLS and CDR2 as YYNGEE. The CDR3 DNA reads as TGTGCCAGCAGCGTATTCCGCCAGAACACCGGGGAGCTGTTTTTT. It is translated as CASSVFRQNTGELFF.

The chain recombines TRBV6-1 with TRBJ2-5, with a possible D match to TRBD2 (6 bases). Germline CDR1 is MNHNS and CDR2 is SASEGT. Trimming cost V 5 bases and J 4 bases, with 20 bases left between them. This CDR3 is 16 amino acids long. The CDR3 region is CASSFDWGVGTETQYF. CDR3 bases: TGTGCCAGCAGTTTCGACTGGGGGGTAGGGACAGAGACCCAGTACTTC.

This clonotype was counted ten times or more. The rearrangement uses TRBV5-1 and TRBJ2-3; D unclear. Germline V CDR1 and CDR2: SGHRS, YFSETQ. V was clipped by 1 base and J by 3 bases, with 6 bases between them. The CDR3 has 13 amino acids. The CDR3 region is CASSLTVTDTQYF. CDR3 in DNA: TGCGCCAGCAGCTTGACAGTAACAGATACGCAGTATTTT.

This clonotype was detected only once. This chain joins TRBV6-2 or TRBV6-3 and TRBJ2-7, with D unresolved. CDR1 MNHEY and CDR2 SVGEGT come from the germline V gene. Trimming took 5 bases from V and 7 from J, leaving 9 bases between them. CDR3 size: 11 residues. The CDR3 nucleotides are TGTGCCAGCAGTGGTCTTAAGGAGCAGTACTTC. This codes for CASSGLKEQYF.

The chain joins TRBV20-1 to TRBJ2-1; D is ambiguous. This CDR3 region has 13 residues. CDR1 is DFQATT and CDR2 is SNEGSKA in the germline V gene (reference sequence). The V and J ends lost 5 bases and 2 bases respectively, with 10 bases between them. Here the CDR3 DNA reads TGCAGTGCTCTCCGGTATACCTACAATGAGCAGTTCTTC. It specifies CSALRYTYNEQFF.

This clonotype was counted at least ten times. The rearrangement joins TRBV20-1 to TRBJ2-7; the D is unclear. V shed 8 bases and J shed 7 bases, with 18 bases lying between them. This CDR3 is built from 12 residues. CDR1 is DFQATT and CDR2 is SNEGSKA in the germline V gene (reference sequence). The CDR3 nucleotides read TGCAGTTTCTACGGACCCGACTTGGAGCAGTACTTC. As protein: CSFYGPDLEQYF.

This clonotype was seen more than once but under ten times. The genes are TRBV7-2 and TRBJ1-2, with 10 bases lining up with TRBD1. Germline V gene data show CDR1 as SGHTA and CDR2 as FQGNSA. This CDR3 contains 15 residues. V was clipped by 4 bases and J by 6 bases; unmatched bases: 8. The DNA for the CDR3 is TGTGCCAGCAGCTCCGCGACAGGGGGCGCCGATGGCTACACCTTC. It translates to CASSSATGGADGYTF.

This clonotype showed up many times. The gene calls are TRBV7-2 and TRBJ2-1; TRBD2 matches 7 bases. Germline trimming cut 4 bases from V and 4 bases from J; bases unmatched to any gene: 7. The CDR3 extends over 15 amino acids. Looked up from germline, CDR1 is SGHTA and CDR2 is FQGNSA. DNA for the CDR3: TGTGCCAGCAGCTCATCCTTGGGGGGGTACAATGAGCAGTTCTTC. Its translation: CASSSSLGGYNEQFF.

This clonotype has a count of ten or more. V is TRBV28 and J is TRBJ1-2; D is unclear. CDR1 is MDHEN and CDR2 is SYDVKM in the germline V gene. The CDR3 loop spans 13 amino acids. Trimming left V 8 bases short and J 2 bases short, with 12 bases between. The CDR3 bases are TGTGCCAGCCGTCCCGGGCGAAACTATGGCTACACCTTC. The encoded protein is CASRPGRNYGYTF.

The chain employs TRBV7-9 and TRBJ1-1; 7 nucleotides agree with TRBD1. V lost 6 bases, J lost 2 bases, and 6 bases stayed unmatched. Germline CDR1 and CDR2: SEHNR and FQNEAQ (reference sequence). The CDR3 runs to 14 residues. The CDR3 sequence is CASRSGTANTEAFF. CDR3 nucleotide sequence: TGTGCCAGCAGATCCGGGACAGCAAACACTGAAGCTTTCTTT.

There are many counts of this clonotype. The chain carries TRBV11-2 and TRBJ2-3; no firm D call. Germline CDR1 SGHAT, CDR2 FQNNGV. With 5 bases removed from V and 3 bases from J, the gap between germline ends came to 18 bases. CDR3 length: 16 residues. In nucleotides, the CDR3 is TGTGCCAGCAGCCCCCTTGGGTCTTCGCCGACAGATACGCAGTATTTT. Its translation is CASSPLGSSPTDTQYF.

The rearrangement joins TRBV4-1 to TRBJ2-5, with D possibly being TRBD2 (5 bases). Germline lookup yields CDR1 MGHRA and CDR2 YSYEKL. The V gene lost 3 bases and the J gene lost 4 bases, with 15 bases spanning the gap. The CDR3 covers 15 residues. CDR3 in amino acids: CASSQTLLGLETQYF. CDR3 coding DNA: TGCGCCAGCAGCCAGACCCTACTAGGACTAGAGACCCAGTACTTC.

The rearrangement joins TRBV27 to TRBJ2-7; possible D gene TRBD2, 5 bases. The CDR3 sequence is 14 residues long. V was shortened by 3 bases and J by 2 bases, with 11 bases between the two germline ends. Germline-derived CDR1 and CDR2 are MNHEY and SMNVEV (reference sequence). CDR3 sequence (DNA): TGTGCCAGCAGTTTCGGGGTTGGGGCCTACGAGCAGTACTTC. Encoded protein: CASSFGVGAYEQYF.

This clonotype was recorded many times. The rearrangement links TRBV2 to TRBJ1-1, with 9 bases aligning to TRBD1. V lost 8 bases to trimming and J lost 0 bases; unmatched junction nucleotides: 4. CDR1 and CDR2 from the germline V gene are SNHLY and FYNNEI. The CDR3 is 14 residues long. This chain's CDR3 is CASLGTGMNTEAFF. As DNA, the CDR3 is TGTGCCAGCCTAGGGACAGGGATGAACACTGAAGCTTTCTTT.